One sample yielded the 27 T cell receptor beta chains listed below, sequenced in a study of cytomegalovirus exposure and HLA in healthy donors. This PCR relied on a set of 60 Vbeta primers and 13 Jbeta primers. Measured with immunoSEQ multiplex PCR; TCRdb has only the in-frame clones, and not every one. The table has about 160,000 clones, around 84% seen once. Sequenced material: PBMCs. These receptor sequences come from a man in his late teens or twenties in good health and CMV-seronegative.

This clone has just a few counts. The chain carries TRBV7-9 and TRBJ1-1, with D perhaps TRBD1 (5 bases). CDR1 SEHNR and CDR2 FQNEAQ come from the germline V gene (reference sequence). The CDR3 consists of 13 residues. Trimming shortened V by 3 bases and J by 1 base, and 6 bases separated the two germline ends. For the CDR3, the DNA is TGTGCCAGCAGCTTCACAGGGAACACTGAAGCTTTCTTT. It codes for CASSFTGNTEAFF.

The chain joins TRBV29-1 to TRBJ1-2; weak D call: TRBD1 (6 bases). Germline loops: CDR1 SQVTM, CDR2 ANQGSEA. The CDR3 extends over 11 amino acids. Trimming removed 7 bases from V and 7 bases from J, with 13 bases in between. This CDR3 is CSGGQPGGYTF. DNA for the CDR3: TGCAGCGGAGGACAGCCCGGTGGCTACACCTTC.

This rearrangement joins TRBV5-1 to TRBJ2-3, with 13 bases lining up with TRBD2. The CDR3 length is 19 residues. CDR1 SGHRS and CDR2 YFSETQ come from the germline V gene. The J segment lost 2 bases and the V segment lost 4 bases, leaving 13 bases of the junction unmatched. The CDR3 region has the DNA TGCGCCAGCAGCCGAAGACTAGCGGGAGGCGGGGGGCACACAGATACGCAGTATTTT. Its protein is CASSRRLAGGGGHTDTQYF.

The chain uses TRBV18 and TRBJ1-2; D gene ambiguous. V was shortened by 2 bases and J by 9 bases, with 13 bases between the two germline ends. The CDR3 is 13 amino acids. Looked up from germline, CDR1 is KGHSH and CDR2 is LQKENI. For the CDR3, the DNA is TGTGCCAGCTCACCAGGGGAGGGTAGGAGCTACACCTTC. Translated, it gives CASSPGEGRSYTF.

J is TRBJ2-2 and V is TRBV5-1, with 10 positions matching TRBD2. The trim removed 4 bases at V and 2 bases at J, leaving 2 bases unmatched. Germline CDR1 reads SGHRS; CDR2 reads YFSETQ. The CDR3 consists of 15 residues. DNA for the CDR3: TGCGCCAGCAGCCGACTAGCGGGCAACACCGGGGAGCTGTTTTTT. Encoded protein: CASSRLAGNTGELFF.

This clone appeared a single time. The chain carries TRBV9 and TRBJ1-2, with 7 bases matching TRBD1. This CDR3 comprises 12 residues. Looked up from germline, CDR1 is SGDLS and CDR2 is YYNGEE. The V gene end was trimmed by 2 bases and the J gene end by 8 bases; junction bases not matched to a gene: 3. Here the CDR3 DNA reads TGTGCCAGCAGCGTTCACAGGGGAGGCTACACCTTC. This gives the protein CASSVHRGGYTF.

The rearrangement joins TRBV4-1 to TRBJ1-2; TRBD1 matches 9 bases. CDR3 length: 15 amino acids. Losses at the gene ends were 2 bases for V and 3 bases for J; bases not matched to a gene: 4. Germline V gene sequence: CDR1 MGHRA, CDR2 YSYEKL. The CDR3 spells CASSQNRDRDYGYTF. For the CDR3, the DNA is TGCGCCAGCAGCCAAAACCGGGACAGGGACTATGGCTACACCTTC.

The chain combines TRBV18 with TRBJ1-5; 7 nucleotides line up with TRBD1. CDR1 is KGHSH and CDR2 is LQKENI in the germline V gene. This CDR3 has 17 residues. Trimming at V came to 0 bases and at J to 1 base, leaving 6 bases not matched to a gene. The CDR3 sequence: CASSPPETGMSNQPQHF. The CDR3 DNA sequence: TGTGCCAGCTCACCACCGGAGACAGGGATGAGCAATCAGCCCCAGCATTTT.

CDR3 DNA sequence: TGCAGCGTTGGGCTGGGACAGACCGACAATGAGCAGTTCTTC. This sequence encodes CSVGLGQTDNEQFF. J is TRBJ2-1 and V is TRBV29-1, with TRBD1 identical over 7 bases. Looked up from germline, CDR1 is SQVTM and CDR2 is ANQGSEA. V lost 4 bases to trimming and J lost 5 bases; unmatched junction nucleotides: 8. The CDR3 runs to 14 residues.

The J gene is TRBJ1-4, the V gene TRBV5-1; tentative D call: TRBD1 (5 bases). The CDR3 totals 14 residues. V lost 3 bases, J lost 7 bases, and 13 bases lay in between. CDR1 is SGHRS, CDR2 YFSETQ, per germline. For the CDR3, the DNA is TGCGCCAGCAGCTCGTCAGGGCAGGTTGAAAAACTGTTTTTT. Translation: CASSSSGQVEKLFF. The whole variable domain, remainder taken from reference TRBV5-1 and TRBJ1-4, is KAGVTQTPRYLIKTRGQQVTLSCSPISGHRSVSWYQQTPGQGLQFLFEYFSETQRNKGNFPGRFSGRQFSNSRSEMNVSTLELGDSALYLCASSSSGQVEKLFFGSGTQLSVL.

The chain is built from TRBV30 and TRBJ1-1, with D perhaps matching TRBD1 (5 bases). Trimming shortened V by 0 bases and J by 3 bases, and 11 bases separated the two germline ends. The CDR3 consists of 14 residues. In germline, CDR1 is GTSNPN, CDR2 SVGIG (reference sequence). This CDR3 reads CAWSVGAGDTEAFF. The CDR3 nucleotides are TGTGCCTGGAGTGTTGGGGCTGGAGACACTGAAGCTTTCTTT.

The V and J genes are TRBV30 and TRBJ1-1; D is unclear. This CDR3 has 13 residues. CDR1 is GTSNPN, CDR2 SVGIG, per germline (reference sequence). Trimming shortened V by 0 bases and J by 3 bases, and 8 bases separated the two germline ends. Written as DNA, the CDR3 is TGTGCCTGGAGTGTACGAGGGTACACTGAAGCTTTCTTT. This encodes CAWSVRGYTEAFF.

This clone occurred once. The CDR3 spells CASSFARELFF. CDR3 coding DNA: TGTGCCAGCAGCTTTGCGCGGGAGCTGTTTTTT. V is TRBV7-3 and J is TRBJ2-2; D gene unclear. Trimming took 3 bases from V and 9 from J, leaving 5 bases between them. This CDR3 is built from 11 residues. Germline V gene data show CDR1 as SGHTA and CDR2 as FQGTGA.

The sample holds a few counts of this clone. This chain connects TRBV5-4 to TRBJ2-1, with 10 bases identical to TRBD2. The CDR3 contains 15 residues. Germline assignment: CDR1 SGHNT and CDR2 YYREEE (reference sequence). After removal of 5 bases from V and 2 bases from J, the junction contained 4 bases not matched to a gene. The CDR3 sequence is CASSSSGRAYNEQFF. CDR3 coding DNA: TGTGCCAGCAGTTCCAGCGGGAGGGCCTACAATGAGCAGTTCTTC.

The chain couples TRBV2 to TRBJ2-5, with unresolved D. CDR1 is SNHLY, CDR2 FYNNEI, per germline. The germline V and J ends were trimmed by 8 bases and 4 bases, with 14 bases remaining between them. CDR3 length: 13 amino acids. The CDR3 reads CASGPEAGETQYF. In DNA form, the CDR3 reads TGTGCCAGCGGCCCTGAGGCCGGAGAGACCCAGTACTTC.

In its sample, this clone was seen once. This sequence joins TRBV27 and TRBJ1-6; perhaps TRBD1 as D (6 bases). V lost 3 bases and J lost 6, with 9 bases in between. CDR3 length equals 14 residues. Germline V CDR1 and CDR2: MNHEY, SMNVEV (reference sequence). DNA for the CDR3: TGTGCCAGCAGTTTGGCAGGGGTTAATTCACCCCTCCACTTT. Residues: CASSLAGVNSPLHF.

The CDR3 region is CASREGGTFFRSPLHF. The CDR3 DNA reads as TGTGCCAGCAGGGAGGGCGGGACGTTCTTTCGTTCACCCCTCCACTTT. The chain couples TRBV2 to TRBJ1-6, with D possibly TRBD1 on 5 matching bases. Germline-derived CDR1 and CDR2 are SNHLY and FYNNEI. CDR3 length: 16 amino acids. V gave up 6 bases and J gave up 9 bases, with 21 bases separating them.

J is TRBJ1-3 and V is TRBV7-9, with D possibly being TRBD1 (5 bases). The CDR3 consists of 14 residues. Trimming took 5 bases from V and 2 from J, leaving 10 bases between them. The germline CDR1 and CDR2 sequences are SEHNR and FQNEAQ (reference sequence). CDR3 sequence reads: CASSGGAAGNTIYF. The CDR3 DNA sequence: TGTGCCAGCAGCGGTGGGGCAGCTGGAAACACCATATATTTT.

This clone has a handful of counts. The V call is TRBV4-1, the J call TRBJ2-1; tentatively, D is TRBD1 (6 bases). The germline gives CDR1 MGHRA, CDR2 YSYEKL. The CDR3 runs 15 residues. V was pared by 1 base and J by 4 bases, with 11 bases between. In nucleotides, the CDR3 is TGCGCCAGCAGCCAAGGACGGGACACATACAATGAGCAGTTCTTC. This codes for CASSQGRDTYNEQFF.

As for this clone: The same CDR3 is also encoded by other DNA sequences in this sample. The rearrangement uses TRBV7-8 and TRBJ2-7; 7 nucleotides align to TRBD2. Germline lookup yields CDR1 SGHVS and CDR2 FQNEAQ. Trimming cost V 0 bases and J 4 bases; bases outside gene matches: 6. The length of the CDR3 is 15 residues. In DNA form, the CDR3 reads TGTGCCAGCAGCTTAGCGACGGGGGGACCGTACGAGCAGTACTTC. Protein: CASSLATGGPYEQYF.

CDR3 bases: TGCGCCAGCAGCCAAGGAGAGGGGACAGGGAATCAGCCCCAGCATTTT. Amino acids: CASSQGEGTGNQPQHF. The chain employs TRBV4-1 and TRBJ1-5; the match to TRBD1 covers 9 bases. From germline, CDR1 is MGHRA and CDR2 YSYEKL. The CDR3 consists of 16 residues. The V and J ends lost 1 base and 4 bases, in that order; junction bases with no gene match: 5.

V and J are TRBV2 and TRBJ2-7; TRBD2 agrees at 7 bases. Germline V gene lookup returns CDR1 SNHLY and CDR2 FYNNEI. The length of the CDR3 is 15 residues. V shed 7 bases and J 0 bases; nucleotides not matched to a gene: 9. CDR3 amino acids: CASIPGGLSSYEQYF. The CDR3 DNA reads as TGTGCCAGCATCCCGGGGGGTCTAAGCTCCTACGAGCAGTACTTC.

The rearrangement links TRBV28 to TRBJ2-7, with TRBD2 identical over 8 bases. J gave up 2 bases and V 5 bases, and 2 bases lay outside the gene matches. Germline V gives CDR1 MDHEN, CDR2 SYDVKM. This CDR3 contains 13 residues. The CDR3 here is CASSRGGTYEQYF. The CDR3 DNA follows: TGTGCCAGCAGTCGCGGGGGGACCTACGAGCAGTACTTC. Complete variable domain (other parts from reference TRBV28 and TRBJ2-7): DVKVTQSSRYLVKRTGEKVFLECVQDMDHENMFWYRQDPGLGLRLIYFSYDVKMKEKGDIPEGYSVSREKKERFSLILESASTNQTSMYLCASSRGGTYEQYFGPGTRLTVT.

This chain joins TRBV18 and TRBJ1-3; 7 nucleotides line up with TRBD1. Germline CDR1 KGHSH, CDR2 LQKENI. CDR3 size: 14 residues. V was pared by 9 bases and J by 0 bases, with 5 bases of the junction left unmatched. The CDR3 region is CASPGQSSGNTIYF. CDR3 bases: TGTGCCAGTCCGGGACAGAGCTCTGGAAACACCATATATTTT.

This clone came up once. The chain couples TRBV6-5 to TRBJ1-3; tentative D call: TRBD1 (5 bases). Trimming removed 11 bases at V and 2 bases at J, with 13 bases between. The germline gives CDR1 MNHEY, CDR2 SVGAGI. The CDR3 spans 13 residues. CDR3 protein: CAARGTTGNTIYF. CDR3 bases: TGTGCCGCAAGGGGAACTACTGGAAACACCATATATTTT.

The CDR3 spells CASSHLDRWADKGVNTQYF. In DNA form, the CDR3 reads TGTGCCAGCAGCCACCTTGACCGATGGGCAGATAAGGGGGTTAATACGCAGTATTTT. V is TRBV14 and J is TRBJ2-3; a weak D match, TRBD1 (6 bases). V was cut by 3 bases and J by 7 bases, with 29 bases left in between. The CDR3 has 19 residues. The germline V gene encodes CDR1 SGHDN and CDR2 FVKESK.

CDR3 in amino acids: CSVAGTGTYEQYF. DNA for the CDR3: TGCAGCGTCGCCGGGACAGGGACCTACGAGCAGTACTTC. This rearrangement joins TRBV29-1 to TRBJ2-7, with TRBD1 matching 9 bases. V trimming: 6 bases; J trimming: 2 bases; junction bases outside the gene matches: 5. The germline V gene has CDR1 SQVTM and CDR2 ANQGSEA. The CDR3 loop spans 13 amino acids.